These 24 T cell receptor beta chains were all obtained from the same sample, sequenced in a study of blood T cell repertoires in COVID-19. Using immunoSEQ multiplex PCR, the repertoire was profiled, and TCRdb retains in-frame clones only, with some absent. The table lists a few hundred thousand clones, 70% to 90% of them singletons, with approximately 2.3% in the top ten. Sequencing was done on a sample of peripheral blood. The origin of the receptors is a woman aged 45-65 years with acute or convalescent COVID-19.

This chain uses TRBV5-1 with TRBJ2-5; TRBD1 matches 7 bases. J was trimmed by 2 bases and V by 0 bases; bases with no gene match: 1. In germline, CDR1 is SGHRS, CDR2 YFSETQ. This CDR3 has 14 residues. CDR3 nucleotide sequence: TGCGCCAGCAGCTTGGGGGGACAGCAAGAGACCCAGTACTTC. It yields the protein CASSLGGQQETQYF.

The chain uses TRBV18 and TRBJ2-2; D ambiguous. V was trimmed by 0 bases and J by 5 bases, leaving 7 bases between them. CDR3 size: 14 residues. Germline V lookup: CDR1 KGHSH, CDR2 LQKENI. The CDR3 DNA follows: TGTGCCAGCTCACCACCTACCAGAACCGGGGAGCTGTTTTTT. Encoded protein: CASSPPTRTGELFF.

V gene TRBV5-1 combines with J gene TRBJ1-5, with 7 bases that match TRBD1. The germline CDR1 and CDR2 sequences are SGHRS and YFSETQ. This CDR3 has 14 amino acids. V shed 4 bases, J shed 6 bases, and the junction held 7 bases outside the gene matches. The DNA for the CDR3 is TGCGCCAGCAGCCCAAGGACAGGTGCTCAGCCCCAGCATTTT. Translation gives CASSPRTGAQPQHF.

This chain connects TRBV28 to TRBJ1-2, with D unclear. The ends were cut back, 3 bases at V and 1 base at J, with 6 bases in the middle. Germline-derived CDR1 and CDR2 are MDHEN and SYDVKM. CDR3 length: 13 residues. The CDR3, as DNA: TGTGCCAGCAGTTTGGTGCGTAACTATGGCTACACCTTC. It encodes CASSLVRNYGYTF.

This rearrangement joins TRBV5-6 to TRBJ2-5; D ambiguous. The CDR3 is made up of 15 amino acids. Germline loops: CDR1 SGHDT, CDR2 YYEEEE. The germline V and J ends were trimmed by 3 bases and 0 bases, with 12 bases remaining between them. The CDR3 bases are TGTGCCAGCAGCTCGAGTTACAGAGACCAAGAGACCCAGTACTTC. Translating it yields CASSSSYRDQETQYF.

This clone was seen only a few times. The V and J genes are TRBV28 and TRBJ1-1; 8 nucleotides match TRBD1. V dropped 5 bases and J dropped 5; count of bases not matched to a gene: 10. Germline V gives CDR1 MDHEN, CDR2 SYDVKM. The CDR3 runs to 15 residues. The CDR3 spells CASSTTGEEETEAFF. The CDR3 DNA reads TGTGCCAGCAGTACGACAGGGGAGGAGGAAACTGAAGCTTTCTTT.

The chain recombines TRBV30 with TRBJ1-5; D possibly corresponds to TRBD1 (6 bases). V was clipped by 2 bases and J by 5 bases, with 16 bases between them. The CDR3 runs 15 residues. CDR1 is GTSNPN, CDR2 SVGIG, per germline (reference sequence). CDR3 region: CAWSFGRGGHQPQHF. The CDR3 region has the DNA TGTGCCTGGAGTTTTGGCCGGGGGGGCCATCAGCCCCAGCATTTT.

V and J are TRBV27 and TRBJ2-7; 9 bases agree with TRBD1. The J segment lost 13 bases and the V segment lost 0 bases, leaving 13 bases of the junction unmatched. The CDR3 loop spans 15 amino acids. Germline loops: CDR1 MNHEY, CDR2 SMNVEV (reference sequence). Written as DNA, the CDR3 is TGTGCCAGCAGTTTATCGCCACAGGGGGCTGAGTCTAGATACTTC. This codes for CASSLSPQGAESRYF.

The CDR3 is CASSFFRWPYEQYF. For the CDR3, the DNA is TGTGCCAGCAGTTTCTTCCGCTGGCCCTACGAGCAGTACTTC. The chain employs TRBV28 and TRBJ2-7; D is ambiguous. Germline lookup yields CDR1 MDHEN and CDR2 SYDVKM. Trimming pared 3 bases from V and 2 bases from J, leaving 11 bases between. The CDR3 is 14 amino acids. Looking up the rest from reference TRBV28 and TRBJ2-7 gives the full variable domain: DVKVTQSSRYLVKRTGEKVFLECVQDMDHENMFWYRQDPGLGLRLIYFSYDVKMKEKGDIPEGYSVSREKKERFSLILESASTNQTSMYLCASSFFRWPYEQYFGPGTRLTVT.

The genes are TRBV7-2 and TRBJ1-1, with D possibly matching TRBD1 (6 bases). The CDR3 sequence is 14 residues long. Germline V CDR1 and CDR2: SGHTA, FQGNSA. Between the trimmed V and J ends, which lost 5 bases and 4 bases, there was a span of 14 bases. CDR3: CASSLQGQVTEAFF. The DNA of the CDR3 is TGTGCCAGCAGCCTACAGGGCCAGGTCACTGAAGCTTTCTTT.

CDR3 sequence: CASSSSPGEGDEQYF. CDR3 nucleotides: TGTGCCAGCAGCTCCTCTCCAGGGGAGGGAGACGAGCAGTACTTC. V usage is TRBV7-9 and J usage is TRBJ2-7, with D perhaps matching TRBD2 (7 bases). The CDR3 spans 15 residues. Germline CDR1 and CDR2: SEHNR and FQNEAQ (reference sequence). Trimming cost V 4 bases and J 5 bases, with 18 bases left between them.

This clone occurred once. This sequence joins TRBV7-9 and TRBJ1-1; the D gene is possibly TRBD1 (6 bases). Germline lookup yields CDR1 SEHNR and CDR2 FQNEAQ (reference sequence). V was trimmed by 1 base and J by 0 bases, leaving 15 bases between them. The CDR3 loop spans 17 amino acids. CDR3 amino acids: CASSLVGADTMNTEAFF. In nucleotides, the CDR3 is TGTGCCAGCAGCTTAGTGGGGGCTGACACAATGAACACTGAAGCTTTCTTT. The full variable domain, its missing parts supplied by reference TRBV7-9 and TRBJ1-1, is DTGVSQNPRHKITKRGQNVTFRCDPISEHNRLYWYRQTLGQGPEFLTYFQNEAQLEKSRLLSDRFSAERPKGSFSTLEIQRTEQGDSAMYLCASSLVGADTMNTEAFFGQGTRLTVV.

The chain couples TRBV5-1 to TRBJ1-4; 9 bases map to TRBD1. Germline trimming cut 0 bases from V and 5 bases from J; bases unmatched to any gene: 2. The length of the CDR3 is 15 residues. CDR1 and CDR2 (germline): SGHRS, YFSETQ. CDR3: CASSLGDRVNEKLFF. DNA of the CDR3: TGCGCCAGCAGCTTGGGGGACAGGGTGAATGAAAAACTGTTTTTT.

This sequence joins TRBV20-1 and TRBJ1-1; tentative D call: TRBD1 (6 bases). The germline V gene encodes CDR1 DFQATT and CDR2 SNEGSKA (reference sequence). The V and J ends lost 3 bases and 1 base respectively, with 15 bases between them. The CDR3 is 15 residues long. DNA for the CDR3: TGCAGTGCTAGTATGAGGACAGCAGCGAACACTGAAGCTTTCTTT. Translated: CSASMRTAANTEAFF.

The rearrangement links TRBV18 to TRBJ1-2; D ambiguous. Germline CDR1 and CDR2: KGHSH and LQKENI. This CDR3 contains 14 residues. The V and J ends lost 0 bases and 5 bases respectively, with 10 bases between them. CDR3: CASSPPSGSYGYTF. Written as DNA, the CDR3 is TGTGCCAGCTCACCACCGTCCGGGTCGTATGGCTACACCTTC.

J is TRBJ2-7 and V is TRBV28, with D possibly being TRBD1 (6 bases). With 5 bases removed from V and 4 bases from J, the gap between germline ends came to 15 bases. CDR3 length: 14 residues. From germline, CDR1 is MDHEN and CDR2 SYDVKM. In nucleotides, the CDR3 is TGTGCCAGCAGTCTCCCGAGGGACACGTACGAGCAGTACTTC. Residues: CASSLPRDTYEQYF.

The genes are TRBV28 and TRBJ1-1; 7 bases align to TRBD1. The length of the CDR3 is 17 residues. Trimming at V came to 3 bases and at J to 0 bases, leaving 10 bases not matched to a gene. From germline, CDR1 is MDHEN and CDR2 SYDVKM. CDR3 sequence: CASSFLRGGTMNTEAFF. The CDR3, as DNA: TGTGCCAGCAGTTTCCTCAGAGGGGGCACCATGAACACTGAAGCTTTCTTT.

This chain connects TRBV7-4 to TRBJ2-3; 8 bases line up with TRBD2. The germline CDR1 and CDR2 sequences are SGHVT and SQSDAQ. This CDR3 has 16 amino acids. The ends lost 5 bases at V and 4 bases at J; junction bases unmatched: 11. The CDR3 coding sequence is TGTGCCAGCAGCGCGTGCATAGCGGGAAGGCCAGATACGCAGTATTTT. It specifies CASSACIAGRPDTQYF.

This chain's CDR3 is CAISETGTAISLYSNQPQHF. CDR3 nucleotide sequence: TGTGCCATCAGTGAGACCGGGACAGCGATATCTCTATATAGCAATCAGCCCCAGCATTTT. The V gene is TRBV10-3, the J gene TRBJ1-5; 7 nucleotides align to TRBD1. Germline CDR1 is ENHRY and CDR2 is SYGVKD. V shed 2 bases and J 0 bases; nucleotides not matched to a gene: 16. This CDR3 has 20 residues.

The CDR3 coding sequence is TGTGCCAGCAGCCCCCAAATGAACACTGAAGCTTTCTTT. It specifies CASSPQMNTEAFF. The chain employs TRBV7-3 and TRBJ1-1; D is unresolved. CDR1 and CDR2 (germline): SGHTA, FQGTGA. The V gene lost 5 bases and the J gene lost 0 bases, with 7 bases spanning the gap. The CDR3 covers 13 residues.

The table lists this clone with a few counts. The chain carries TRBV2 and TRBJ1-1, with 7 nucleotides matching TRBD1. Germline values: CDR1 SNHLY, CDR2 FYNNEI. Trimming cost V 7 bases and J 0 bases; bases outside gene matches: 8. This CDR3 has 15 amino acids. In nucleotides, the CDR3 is TGTGCCAGCACCCAAGGGGACAGCATGAACACTGAAGCTTTCTTT. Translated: CASTQGDSMNTEAFF.

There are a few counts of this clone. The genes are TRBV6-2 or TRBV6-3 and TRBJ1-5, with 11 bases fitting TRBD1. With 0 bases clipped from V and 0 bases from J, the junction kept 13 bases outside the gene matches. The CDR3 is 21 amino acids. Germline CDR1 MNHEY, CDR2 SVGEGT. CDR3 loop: CASSYSFTGTGGTNSNQPQHF. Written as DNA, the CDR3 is TGTGCCAGCAGTTACTCGTTTACCGGGACAGGGGGTACCAATAGCAATCAGCCCCAGCATTTT.

CDR3 sequence reads: CASSHWTGVKYF. CDR3 nucleotide sequence: TGTGCCAGTAGTCATTGGACAGGGGTGAAGTATTTT. The chain links TRBV19 to TRBJ2-3; TRBD1 matches 9 bases. V trimming: 5 bases; J trimming: 13 bases; junction bases outside the gene matches: 7. This CDR3 comprises 12 residues. The V gene's germline CDR1 is LNHDA and CDR2 SQIVND (reference sequence). Using reference TRBV19 and TRBJ2-3 for the parts outside the CDR3, the full variable domain is DGGITQSPKYLFRKEGQNVTLSCEQNLNHDAMYWYRQDPGQGLRLIYYSQIVNDFQKGDIAEGYSVSREKKESFPLTVTSAQKNPTAFYLCASSHWTGVKYFGPGTRLTVL.

CDR3 in amino acids: CASSPSAPAGYEQYF. DNA for the CDR3: TGTGCCAGCAGTCCCTCGGCCCCCGCGGGGTACGAGCAGTACTTC. The chain has TRBV28 and TRBJ2-7; maybe TRBD2 (6 bases). The CDR3 is 15 residues long. Germline values: CDR1 MDHEN, CDR2 SYDVKM. Trimming pared 5 bases from V and 4 bases from J, leaving 18 bases between.